This T cell receptor beta chain was captured by sequencing in a study of PD-1 blockade in mismatch repair-deficient tumors. Clones were read by immunoSEQ multiplex PCR, and TCRdb kept only the in-frame ones, dropping some. The sample contains more than 95,000 clones, roughly nine tenths of which appear only once. V was clipped by 1 base and J by 4 bases, with 14 bases between them. The germline CDR1 and CDR2 sequences are MGHRA and YSYEKL. This CDR3 contains 15 residues. The TCR comes from an adult with mismatch repair-deficient cancer. The chain carries TRBV4-1 and TRBJ2-7, with D perhaps matching TRBD2 (6 bases). Sequenced here: peripheral blood, sampled 44 weeks after starting pembrolizumab. CDR3 DNA sequence: TGCGCCAGCAGCCAAGGGGGCGGGACCCGATACGAGCAGTACTTC. Encoded protein: CASSQGGGTRYEQYF.